This T cell receptor (beta chain) appears in the sequencing data of a study of siplizumab effects on memory and regulatory T cells. Libraries were prepared by immunoSEQ multiplex PCR; TCRdb keeps only in-frame clonotypes and omits some of them. The sample has roughly 110,000 clones, around 95% seen once; the top ten hold around 0.15%. The receptor's source is a human donor in good health. Sample: non-Treg CD4+ T cells sorted from blood.

The CDR3 bases are TGCGCCAGCAGCCCTCTCCGGCTCGAAGCGGGCGATGAGCAGTTCTTC. Protein: CASSPLRLEAGDEQFF. The V call is TRBV5-1, the J call TRBJ2-1, with D maybe TRBD2 (6 bases). The CDR3 sequence is 16 residues long. The V end lost 4 bases, the J end lost 8 bases, and 22 bases lay between the germline ends. Looked up from germline, CDR1 is SGHRS and CDR2 is YFSETQ.